The clone carrying this TCR beta chain was counted many times. What it binds is not known. Axillary draining lymph nodes of breast cancer patients supplied the node samples. TCRdb called the multiplex PCR reads again in MiXCR, with one record for every CDR3 protein. In the table there are 100,000 to 150,000 distinct CDR3 sequences, under 25% of which are singletons. The sample belongs to a study of breast tumors, draining lymph nodes, adjacent tissues. The V end lost 6 bases, the J end lost 7 bases, and 18 bases lay between the germline ends. CDR3 length: 15 amino acids. Whole-study results and caveats: Luminal-like breast cancer showed significantly greater tumor-nontumor repertoire similarity than basal-like breast cancer did. Most tumor T cells seemingly derive from lymph node, then expand in tumor.

Sequenced: axillary lymph node tissue. The receptor was derived from a female donor with breast cancer. Some clones in this sample may be carry-over from other donors' samples. V usage is TRBV12-3 or TRBV12-4 and J usage is TRBJ1-4; D gene ambiguous. Here the CDR3 reads CASSPELGRIEKLFF. The CDR3 DNA follows: TGTGCCAGCAGCCCCGAACTTGGCAGGATTGAAAAACTGTTTTTT.